Here is one T cell receptor beta chain with its context. The data belong to a study of blood T cell repertoires in COVID-19. On the study more broadly: In each case, the material was cDNA or gDNA derived from T cells, B-cell-depleted T cells, or PBMCs.

Study processing details: It was from reference gene primer amplification that nucleated cell counts were estimated. Assay used: immunoSEQ multiplex PCR; TCRdb lists only in-frame clones, some missing. D and trimming were read from the DNA, whereas the V and J calls and clone size are those reported in that table. Among 390,000 or so clones listed, approximately 89% were seen once. The J segment lost 10 bases and the V segment lost 6 bases, leaving 8 bases of the junction unmatched. The germline V gene has CDR1 MRHNA and CDR2 SNTAGT. The CDR3 totals 14 residues. This chain links TRBV6-4 with TRBJ1-6, with 8 bases aligning to TRBD1. The material sequenced was peripheral blood. This TCR was recovered from a young woman with COVID-19, enrolled during active disease. The CDR3 reads CASSSGTGGSPLHF. The CDR3, as DNA: TGTGCCAGCAGCTCCGGGACAGGCGGATCACCCCTCCACTTT.